This T cell receptor (beta chain) was captured by sequencing in a study of blood T cell repertoires in COVID-19. Study context: Sites in the United States, Italy and Spain provided acute and convalescent COVID-19 samples. PBMCs, B-cell-depleted T cells, or T cells provided the cDNA or gDNA that made up the material.

Per the authors' pipeline: Reference gene primers were amplified, and this amplification served to estimate nucleated cell counts. TCRdb's copy holds only in-frame clones and misses some; the assay was immunoSEQ multiplex PCR. V and J calls and clone size come straight from that table; D and trimming were deduced from the DNA. Of some 120,000 clones in the sample, approximately 80% were seen once. V was cut by 4 bases and J by 0 bases, with 10 bases left in between. This CDR3 comprises 15 residues. Per germline, CDR1 SGHTA and CDR2 FQGNSA. The count of this clone is one. The chain has TRBV7-2 and TRBJ1-3; D not certain. The sequence derives from a man in his 70s with active or convalescent COVID-19. The sample consisted of peripheral blood. The CDR3 here is CASSYSRPSGNTIYF. The DNA for the CDR3 is TGTGCCAGCAGCTATAGCAGACCCTCTGGAAACACCATATATTTT.